This is a list of T cell receptor beta chains from one sample in a study of graft-versus-host responses after intestinal transplantation. Their antigen targets remain unknown. Sequencing was performed with immunoSEQ multiplex PCR; in TCRdb, only in-frame clones are kept and a portion is missing. The sample records over 55,000 clones, roughly 91% being singletons. The source material was unstimulated CD8+ T cells sorted from spleen or lymph node cells, sampled before intestinal transplant. The receptors were sampled from a human donor who received an intestinal transplant. Both conserved end residues are part of each CDR3. D genes are given only for firm matches. Expanded clones get a size class; other rows say once, few or many, or leave the size out.

V gene,clone size,D gene,J gene,CDR3 DNA,CDR3 protein
TRBV9,.,TRBD1,TRBJ1-4,TGTGCCAGCAGCGTAGGGGGACAGGGAGAAAAACTGTTTTTT,CASSVGGQGEKLFF
TRBV5-1,.,.,TRBJ1-4,TGCGCCAGCAGCTTGGAACAGGGCGACGAAAAACTGTTTTTT,CASSLEQGDEKLFF
TRBV11-2,.,.,TRBJ1-6,TGTGCCAGCACCCTATGGACATTGGGTTCACCCCTCCACTTT,CASTLWTLGSPLHF
TRBV5-6,many,TRBD1,TRBJ2-2,TGTGCCAGCAGCTTGGTGTCAGGGGGCGCAAACGGGGAGCTGTTTTTT,CASSLVSGGANGELFF
TRBV7-3,.,.,TRBJ1-1,TGTGCCAGCAGCGGCAGGAACACTGAAGCTTTCTTT,CASSGRNTEAFF
TRBV7-3,.,.,TRBJ2-2,TGTGCCAGCAGCGATGCAGGGGCCACCGGGGAGCTGTTTTTT,CASSDAGATGELFF
TRBV5-4,.,.,TRBJ1-1,TGTGCCAGCAGCTGGGGGGTATGGACTGAAGCTTTCTTT,CASSWGVWTEAFF
TRBV6-1,.,.,TRBJ2-4,TGTGCCAGCAGTGAAATTCACGGCGGACTAGCCAAAAACATTCAGTACTTC,CASSEIHGGLAKNIQYF
TRBV5-6,once,.,TRBJ1-4,TGTGCCAGCAGCTTGCTCGTCCAAGACAAGGAAAAACTGTTTTTT,CASSLLVQDKEKLFF
TRBV11-2,.,.,TRBJ1-1,TGTGCCAGCAGCTTAGTTGCGGGAGGGAACACTGAAGCTTTCTTT,CASSLVAGGNTEAFF
TRBV4-1,.,TRBD1,TRBJ2-2,TGCGCCAGCAGCGCAGGGGGTGGCACCGGGGAGCTGTTTTTT,CASSAGGGTGELFF
TRBV5-1,.,TRBD2,TRBJ2-1,TGCGCCAGCAGCTTGGACAGCGGGGGGGCCTACAATGAGCAGTTCTTC,CASSLDSGGAYNEQFF
TRBV6-6,.,.,TRBJ1-5,TGTGCCAGCAGGACAGCCGGGGGGCCCCAGCATTTT,CASRTAGGPQHF
TRBV10-1,.,TRBD2,TRBJ2-5,TGCGCCAGCAGTGAGTTTCTCCGCGGGGGGCAAGAGACCCAGTACTTC,CASSEFLRGGQETQYF
TRBV7-6,.,TRBD2,TRBJ2-1,TGTGCCAGCAGCTTAGCAATCGGGACTAGCGGGGGCTACAATGAGCAGTTCTTC,CASSLAIGTSGGYNEQFF
TRBV7-3,.,TRBD2,TRBJ2-2,TGTGCCAGCAGCAACAATCCGGGACTACCGAACACCGGGGAGCTGTTTTTT,CASSNNPGLPNTGELFF
TRBV13,.,.,TRBJ2-1,TGTGCCAGCAGCCCCGGGACTCCCCCAACCAATGAGCAGTTCTTC,CASSPGTPPTNEQFF
TRBV6-1,once,TRBD1,TRBJ2-7,TGTGCCAGCAGTGAGAGGGGACAGGGGATCCACGAGCAGTACTTC,CASSERGQGIHEQYF